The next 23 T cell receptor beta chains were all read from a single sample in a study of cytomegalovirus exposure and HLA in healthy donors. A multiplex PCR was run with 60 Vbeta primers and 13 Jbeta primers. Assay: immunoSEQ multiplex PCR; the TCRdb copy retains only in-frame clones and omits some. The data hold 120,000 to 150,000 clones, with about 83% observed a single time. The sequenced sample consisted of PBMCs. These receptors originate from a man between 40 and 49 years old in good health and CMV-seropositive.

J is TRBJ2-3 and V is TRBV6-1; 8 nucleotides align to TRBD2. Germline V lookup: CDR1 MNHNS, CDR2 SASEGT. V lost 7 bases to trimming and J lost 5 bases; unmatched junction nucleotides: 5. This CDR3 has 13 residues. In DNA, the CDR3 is TGTGCCAGCACTCGACGGGGGGGAGATACGCAGTATTTT. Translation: CASTRRGGDTQYF.

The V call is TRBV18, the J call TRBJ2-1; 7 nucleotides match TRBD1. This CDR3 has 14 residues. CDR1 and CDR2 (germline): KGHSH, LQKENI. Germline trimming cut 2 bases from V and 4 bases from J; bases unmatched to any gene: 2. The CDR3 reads CASSPIRGYNEQFF. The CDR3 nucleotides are TGTGCCAGCTCACCAATCAGGGGGTACAATGAGCAGTTCTTC.

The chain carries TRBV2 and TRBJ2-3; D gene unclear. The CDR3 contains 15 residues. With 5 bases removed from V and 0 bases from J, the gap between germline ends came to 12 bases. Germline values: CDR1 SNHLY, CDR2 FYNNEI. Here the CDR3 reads CASSLTTLSTDTQYF. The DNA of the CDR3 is TGTGCCAGCAGTTTGACAACGCTTAGCACAGATACGCAGTATTTT.

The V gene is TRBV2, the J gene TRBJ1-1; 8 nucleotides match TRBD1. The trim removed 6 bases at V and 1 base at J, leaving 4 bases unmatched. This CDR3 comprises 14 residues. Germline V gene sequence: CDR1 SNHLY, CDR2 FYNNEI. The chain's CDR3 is CASRGQGGNTEAFF. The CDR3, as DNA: TGTGCCAGCAGAGGACAGGGAGGGAACACTGAAGCTTTCTTT.

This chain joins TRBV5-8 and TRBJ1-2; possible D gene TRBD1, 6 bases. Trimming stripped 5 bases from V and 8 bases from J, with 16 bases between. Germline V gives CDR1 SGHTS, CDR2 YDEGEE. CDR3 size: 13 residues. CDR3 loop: CASRDRTQEGYTF. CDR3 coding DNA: TGTGCCAGCAGAGACAGGACGCAGGAGGGCTACACCTTC.

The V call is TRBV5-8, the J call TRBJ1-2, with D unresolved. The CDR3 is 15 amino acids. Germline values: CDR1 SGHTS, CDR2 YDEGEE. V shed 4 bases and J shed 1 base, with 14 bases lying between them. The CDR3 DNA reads TGTGCCAGCAGCATTGATATTAGCTATAACTATGGCTACACCTTC. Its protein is CASSIDISYNYGYTF. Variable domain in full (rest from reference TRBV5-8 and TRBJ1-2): EAGVTQSPTHLIKTRGQQATLRCSPISGHTSVYWYQQALGLGLQFLLWYDEGEERNRGNFPPRFSGRQFPNYSSELNVNALELEDSALYLCASSIDISYNYGYTFGSGTRLTVV.

Here the CDR3 DNA reads TGTGCCAGTAGTATCTGGTTCGGGGGAATTGAAGCTTTCTTT. Protein sequence: CASSIWFGGIEAFF. The V call is TRBV19, the J call TRBJ1-1, with D possibly TRBD1 on 5 matching bases. CDR3 length equals 14 residues. From germline, CDR1 is LNHDA and CDR2 SQIVND (reference sequence). Trimming shortened V by 3 bases and J by 7 bases, and 15 bases separated the two germline ends. Filled out from reference TRBV19 and TRBJ1-1, the complete variable domain reads DGGITQSPKYLFRKEGQNVTLSCEQNLNHDAMYWYRQDPGQGLRLIYYSQIVNDFQKGDIAEGYSVSREKKESFPLTVTSAQKNPTAFYLCASSIWFGGIEAFFGQGTRLTVV.

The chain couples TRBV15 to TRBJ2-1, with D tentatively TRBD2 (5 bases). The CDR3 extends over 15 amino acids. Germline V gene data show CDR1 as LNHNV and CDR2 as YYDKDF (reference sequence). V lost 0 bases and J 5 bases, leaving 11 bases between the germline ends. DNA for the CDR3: TGTGCCACCAGCAGAGATCCGGAGGCCCACAATGAGCAGTTCTTC. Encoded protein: CATSRDPEAHNEQFF.

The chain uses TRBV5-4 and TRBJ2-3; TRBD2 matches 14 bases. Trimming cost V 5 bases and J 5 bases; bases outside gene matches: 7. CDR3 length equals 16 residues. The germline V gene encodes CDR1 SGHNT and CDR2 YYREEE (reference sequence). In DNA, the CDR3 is TGTGCCAGCAGTTCCCCCGGGACTAGCGGGAGAGATACGCAGTATTTT. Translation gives CASSSPGTSGRDTQYF.

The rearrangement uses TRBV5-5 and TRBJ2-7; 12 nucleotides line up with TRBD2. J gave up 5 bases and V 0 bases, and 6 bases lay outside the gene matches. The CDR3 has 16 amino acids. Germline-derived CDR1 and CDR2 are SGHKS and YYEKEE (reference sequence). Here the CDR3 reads CASSLAASGRANEQYF. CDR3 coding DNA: TGTGCCAGCAGCTTGGCGGCTAGCGGGAGGGCTAACGAGCAGTACTTC.

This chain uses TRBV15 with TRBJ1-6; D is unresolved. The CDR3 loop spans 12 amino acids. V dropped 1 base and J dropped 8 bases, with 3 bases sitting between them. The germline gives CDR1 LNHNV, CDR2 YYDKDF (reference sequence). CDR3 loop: CATSRGHSPLHF. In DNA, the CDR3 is TGTGCCACCAGCAGAGGGCATTCACCCCTCCACTTT.

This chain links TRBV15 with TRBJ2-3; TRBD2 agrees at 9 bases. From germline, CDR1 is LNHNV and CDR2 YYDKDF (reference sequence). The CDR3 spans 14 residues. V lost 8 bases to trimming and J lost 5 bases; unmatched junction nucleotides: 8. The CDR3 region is CATQHPAGGDTQYF. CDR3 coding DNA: TGTGCCACCCAGCATCCAGCGGGAGGAGATACGCAGTATTTT. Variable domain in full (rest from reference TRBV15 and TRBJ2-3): DAMVIQNPRYQVTQFGKPVTLSCSQTLNHNVMYWYQQKSSQAPKLLFHYYDKDFNNEADTPDNFQSRRPNTSFCFLDIRSPGLGDTAMYLCATQHPAGGDTQYFGPGTRLTVL.

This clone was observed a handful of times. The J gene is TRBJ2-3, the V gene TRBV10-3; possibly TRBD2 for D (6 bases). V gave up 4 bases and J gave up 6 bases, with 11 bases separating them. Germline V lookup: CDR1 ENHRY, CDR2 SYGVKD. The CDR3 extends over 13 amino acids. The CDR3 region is CAISGLDLDTQYF. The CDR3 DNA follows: TGTGCCATCAGTGGACTAGATTTGGATACGCAGTATTTT.

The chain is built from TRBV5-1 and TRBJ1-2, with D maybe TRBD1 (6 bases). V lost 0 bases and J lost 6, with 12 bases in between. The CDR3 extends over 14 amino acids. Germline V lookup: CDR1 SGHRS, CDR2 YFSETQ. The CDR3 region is CASSLGGGPDGYTF. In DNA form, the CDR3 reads TGCGCCAGCAGCTTGGGGGGGGGCCCGGATGGCTACACCTTC.

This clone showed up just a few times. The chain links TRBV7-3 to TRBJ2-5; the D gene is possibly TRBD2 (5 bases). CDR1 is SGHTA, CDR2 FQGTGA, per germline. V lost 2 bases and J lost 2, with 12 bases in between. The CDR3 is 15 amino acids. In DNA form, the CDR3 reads TGTGCCAGCAGCTTAGCCGGAGGCGGGCAAGAGACCCAGTACTTC. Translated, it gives CASSLAGGGQETQYF.

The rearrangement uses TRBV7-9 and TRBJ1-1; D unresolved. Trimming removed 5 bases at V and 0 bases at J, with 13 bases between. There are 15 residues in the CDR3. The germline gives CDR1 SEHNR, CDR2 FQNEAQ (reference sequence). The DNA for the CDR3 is TGTGCCAGCAGCCCCGCAAGAGGAGTGAACACTGAAGCTTTCTTT. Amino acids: CASSPARGVNTEAFF.

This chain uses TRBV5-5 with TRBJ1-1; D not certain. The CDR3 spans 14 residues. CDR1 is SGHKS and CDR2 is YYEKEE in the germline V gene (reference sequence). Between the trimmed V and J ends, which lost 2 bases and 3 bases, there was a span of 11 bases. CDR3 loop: CASSFEVPDTEAFF. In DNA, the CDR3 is TGTGCCAGCAGCTTCGAGGTACCGGACACTGAAGCTTTCTTT.

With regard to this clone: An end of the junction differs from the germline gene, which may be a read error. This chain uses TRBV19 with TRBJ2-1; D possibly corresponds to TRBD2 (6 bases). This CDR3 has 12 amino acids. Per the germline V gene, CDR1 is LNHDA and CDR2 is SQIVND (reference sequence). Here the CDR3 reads CASSIRAGPTVF. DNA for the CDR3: TGTGCCAGTAGTATTCGGGCGGGACCCACGGTCTTC.

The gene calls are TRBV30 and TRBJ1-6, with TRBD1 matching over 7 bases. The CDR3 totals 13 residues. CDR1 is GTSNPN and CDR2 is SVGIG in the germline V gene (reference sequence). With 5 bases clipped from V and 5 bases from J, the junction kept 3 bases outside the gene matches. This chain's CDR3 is CAWAGTDNSPLHF. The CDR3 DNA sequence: TGTGCCTGGGCCGGGACAGATAATTCACCCCTCCACTTT.

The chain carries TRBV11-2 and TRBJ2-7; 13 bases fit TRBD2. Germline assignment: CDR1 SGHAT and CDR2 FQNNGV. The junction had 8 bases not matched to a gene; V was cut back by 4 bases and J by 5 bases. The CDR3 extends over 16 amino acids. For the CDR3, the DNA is TGTGCCAGCAGCTCCCAGACTAGCGGGAGGCCCGACGAGCAGTACTTC. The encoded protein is CASSSQTSGRPDEQYF.

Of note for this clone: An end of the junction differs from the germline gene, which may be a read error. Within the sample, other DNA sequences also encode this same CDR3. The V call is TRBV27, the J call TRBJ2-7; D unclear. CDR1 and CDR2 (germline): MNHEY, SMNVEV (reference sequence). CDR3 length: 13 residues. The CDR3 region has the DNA TGCGCCAGCAGTTTAGGGCAAACCTACGAGCAGTACTTC. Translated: CASSLGQTYEQYF.

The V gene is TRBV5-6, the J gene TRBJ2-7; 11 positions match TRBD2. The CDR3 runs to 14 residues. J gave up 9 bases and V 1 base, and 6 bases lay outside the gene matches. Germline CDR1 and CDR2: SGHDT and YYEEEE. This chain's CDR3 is CASSLYSGRAGQYF. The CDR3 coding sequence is TGTGCCAGCAGCTTGTATAGCGGGAGGGCCGGGCAGTACTTC.

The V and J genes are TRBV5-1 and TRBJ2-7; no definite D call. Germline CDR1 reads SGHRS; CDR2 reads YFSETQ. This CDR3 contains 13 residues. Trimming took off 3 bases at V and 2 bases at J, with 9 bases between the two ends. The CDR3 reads CASSSASTYEQYF. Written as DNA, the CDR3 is TGCGCCAGCAGCTCAGCTAGTACCTACGAGCAGTACTTC.